This TCR beta chain was obtained from a study of T cell responses to AZD1222 COVID-19 vaccine. The method was immunoSEQ multiplex PCR; TCRdb's version includes in-frame clones alone and lacks a portion of them. This table holds around 130,000 clones, 93% found once. Trimming stripped 0 bases from V and 4 bases from J, with 15 bases between. The V gene's germline CDR1 is MGHRA and CDR2 YSYEKL. The CDR3 is 16 amino acids. Findings and caveats of the study: There were repertoire samples only from the period after the peak T cell response. A mostly white British donor set with more females was recruited, and clonal diversity was possibly underestimated.

As concerns this clone: Its specificity is unknown.

The sequence derives from an adult in good health. V usage is TRBV4-1 and J usage is TRBJ1-1; D remains ambiguous. Here the sequenced sample was peripheral blood, taken on day 0 of AZD1222 vaccination. In DNA, the CDR3 is TGCGCCAGCAGCCAAGAACGCAGGTATTCGGGCACTGAAGCTTTCTTT. Translation: CASSQERRYSGTEAFF.